What follows are 24 T cell receptor beta chains derived from one specimen sequenced in a study of blood T cell repertoires in COVID-19. The protocol was immunoSEQ multiplex PCR, while the TCRdb copy is restricted to in-frame clones and leaves out a portion. The data contain roughly 190,000 clones, approximately 85% of them singletons. Source material: peripheral blood. These receptors were taken from a woman aged 60-75 years with acute or convalescent COVID-19.

Comment on this clone: The sample contains more than one DNA sequence encoding this CDR3. The chain is built from TRBV6-5 and TRBJ1-3; D may be TRBD1 (6 bases). V lost 6 bases and J 1 base, leaving 13 bases between the germline ends. Germline lookup yields CDR1 MNHEY and CDR2 SVGAGI. CDR3 size: 15 residues. CDR3 nucleotides: TGTGCCAGCAGACCCACAGGGTTTTCTGGAAACACCATATATTTT. The encoded protein is CASRPTGFSGNTIYF.

This clone appeared a few times. CDR3 amino acids: CATSREGTSNYEQYF. The CDR3 bases are TGTGCCACCAGCAGAGAGGGGACTAGCAACTACGAGCAGTACTTC. This chain joins TRBV15 and TRBJ2-7; 9 positions match TRBD2. J gave up 3 bases and V 0 bases, and 3 bases lay outside the gene matches. This CDR3 contains 15 residues. CDR1 is LNHNV, CDR2 YYDKDF, per germline (reference sequence).

The V call is TRBV24-1, the J call TRBJ2-3; TRBD2 aligns across 14 bases. Germline trimming cut 2 bases from V and 4 bases from J; bases unmatched to any gene: 1. The CDR3 covers 16 residues. CDR1 KGHDR and CDR2 SFDVKD come from the germline V gene. The CDR3 bases are TGTGCCACCAGTGATTCGGGACTAGCGGGAGCAGATACGCAGTATTTT. It translates to CATSDSGLAGADTQYF.

The chain uses TRBV3-1 (or the pseudogene TRBV3-2) and TRBJ1-3; D call uncertain. This CDR3 contains 15 residues. The ends were cut back, 4 bases at V and 2 bases at J, with 12 bases in the middle. Germline CDR1 reads LGHDT; CDR2 reads YNNKEL (reference sequence). The CDR3 loop is CASSPRGSTGNTIYF. The CDR3 DNA sequence: TGTGCCAGCAGCCCACGCGGTTCAACTGGAAACACCATATATTTT.

The genes are TRBV5-1 and TRBJ2-2; 12 bases map to TRBD2. This CDR3 has 16 residues. J gave up 5 bases and V 3 bases, and 5 bases lay outside the gene matches. Per germline, CDR1 SGHRS and CDR2 YFSETQ. The CDR3 is CASSSWTSGTTGELFF. CDR3 nucleotides: TGCGCCAGCAGCTCCTGGACTAGCGGGACAACCGGGGAGCTGTTTTTT.

This clone showed up just a few times. The chain carries TRBV5-5 and TRBJ1-3; no clear D. Trimming took off 3 bases at V and 0 bases at J, with 13 bases between the two ends. Germline loops: CDR1 SGHKS, CDR2 YYEKEE (reference sequence). CDR3 length: 16 amino acids. CDR3 DNA sequence: TGTGCCAGCAGCTCCCTCTGGGCCTACTCTGGAAACACCATATATTTT. Translation: CASSSLWAYSGNTIYF.

This clone was counted only a few times. J is TRBJ1-5 and V is TRBV2, with 7 bases fitting TRBD1. This CDR3 region has 14 residues. In germline, CDR1 is SNHLY, CDR2 FYNNEI. Losses at the gene ends were 6 bases for V and 4 bases for J; bases not matched to a gene: 6. The CDR3 sequence is CASRRQGGNQPQHF. The CDR3 DNA follows: TGTGCCAGCAGAAGACAGGGCGGGAATCAGCCCCAGCATTTT.

The chain recombines TRBV24-1 with TRBJ1-5; D is unclear. The V end lost 0 bases, the J end lost 5 bases, and 7 bases lay between the germline ends. The length of the CDR3 is 14 residues. Germline CDR1 KGHDR, CDR2 SFDVKD. This CDR3 is CATSDLYNYQPQHF. The CDR3 coding sequence is TGTGCCACCAGTGATTTGTATAACTATCAGCCCCAGCATTTT.

The chain carries TRBV5-1 and TRBJ2-1, with 8 bases aligning to TRBD2. CDR1 is SGHRS and CDR2 is YFSETQ in the germline V gene. The CDR3 consists of 15 residues. V was clipped by 1 base and J by 4 bases; unmatched bases: 4. CDR3 amino acids: CASSLFTSGYNEQFF. The CDR3 nucleotides are TGCGCCAGCAGCTTGTTCACTAGCGGATACAATGAGCAGTTCTTC.

The chain couples TRBV10-3 to TRBJ1-1, with 7 bases identical to TRBD1. After removal of 2 bases from V and 3 bases from J, the junction contained 6 bases not matched to a gene. Germline-derived CDR1 and CDR2 are ENHRY and SYGVKD. This CDR3 has 15 residues. This CDR3 reads CAISERRQGYTEAFF. In DNA form, the CDR3 reads TGTGCCATCAGTGAGCGAAGACAGGGCTACACTGAAGCTTTCTTT.

CDR3 in DNA: TGTGCCAGCAGTTTGGGCAGGGGTAATAATGAAAAACTGTTTTTT. The encoded protein is CASSLGRGNNEKLFF. The chain is built from TRBV27 and TRBJ1-4; maybe TRBD1 (6 bases). CDR1 is MNHEY and CDR2 is SMNVEV in the germline V gene (reference sequence). The CDR3 extends over 15 amino acids. V shed 3 bases and J shed 4 bases, with 12 bases lying between them.

V is TRBV2 and J is TRBJ1-4, with D possibly being TRBD1 (5 bases). Germline loops: CDR1 SNHLY, CDR2 FYNNEI. The CDR3 loop spans 14 amino acids. The germline V and J ends were trimmed by 4 bases and 8 bases, with 14 bases remaining between them. The CDR3 reads CASSAGLPGEKLFF. CDR3 coding DNA: TGTGCCAGCAGTGCGGGACTCCCGGGGGAAAAACTGTTTTTT.

The gene calls are TRBV3-1 (or the pseudogene TRBV3-2) and TRBJ1-2; D is perhaps TRBD1 (5 bases). Germline-derived CDR1 and CDR2 are LGHDT and YNNKEL (reference sequence). This CDR3 spans 13 amino acids. V was shortened by 0 bases and J by 8 bases, with 10 bases between the two germline ends. CDR3 coding DNA: TGTGCCAGCAGCCAAGAGGGGGAGGCGGGCTACACCTTC. This gives the protein CASSQEGEAGYTF.

The chain recombines TRBV27 with TRBJ1-4; TRBD1 might be the D (5 bases). The CDR3 totals 14 residues. CDR1 MNHEY and CDR2 SMNVEV come from the germline V gene (reference sequence). The ends were cut back, 3 bases at V and 7 bases at J, with 12 bases in the middle. The CDR3 DNA reads TGTGCCAGCAGTTTTCAAGGGGCGGCTGAAAAACTGTTTTTT. Amino acid sequence: CASSFQGAAEKLFF.

The chain recombines TRBV10-1 with TRBJ1-1, with D possibly TRBD1 on 5 matching bases. V lost 0 bases, J lost 4 bases, and 9 bases lay in between. Germline values: CDR1 WNHNN, CDR2 SYGVQD (reference sequence). This CDR3 has 14 amino acids. CDR3 coding DNA: TGCGCCAGCAGTGAGTCAGCAGGGATCACTGAAGCTTTCTTT. It is translated as CASSESAGITEAFF.

The chain is built from TRBV18 and TRBJ2-2; TRBD1 agrees at 8 bases. The germline V gene encodes CDR1 KGHSH and CDR2 LQKENI. V shed 5 bases, J shed 4 bases, and the junction held 9 bases outside the gene matches. The CDR3 extends over 16 amino acids. CDR3 protein: CASSTDRATVTGELFF. The CDR3 nucleotides are TGTGCCAGCTCAACGGACAGGGCGACGGTCACCGGGGAGCTGTTTTTT. Together with reference TRBV18 and TRBJ2-2, the CDR3 gives the full variable domain: NAGVMQNPRHLVRRRGQEARLRCSPMKGHSHVYWYRQLPEEGLKFMVYLQKENIIDESGMPKERFSAEFPKEGPSILRIQQVVRGDSAAYFCASSTDRATVTGELFFGEGSRLTVL.

The chain couples TRBV28 to TRBJ2-1; D remains ambiguous. The CDR3 totals 11 residues. The V end lost 2 bases, the J end lost 8 bases, and 4 bases lay between the germline ends. Germline CDR1 and CDR2: MDHEN and SYDVKM. The CDR3 sequence: CASSLIYEQFF. The CDR3 nucleotides are TGTGCCAGCAGTTTAATCTATGAGCAGTTCTTC.

The CDR3 loop reads CSVETSGRANLQFF. The CDR3 DNA is TGCAGCGTTGAAACGAGCGGGAGGGCCAATCTACAGTTCTTC. The chain couples TRBV29-1 to TRBJ2-1; TRBD2 aligns across 10 bases. Germline values: CDR1 SQVTM, CDR2 ANQGSEA. The CDR3 is 14 amino acids. Trimming cost V 2 bases and J 13 bases; bases outside gene matches: 11.

This rearrangement joins TRBV15 to TRBJ1-2; maybe TRBD1 (6 bases). The germline CDR1 and CDR2 sequences are LNHNV and YYDKDF (reference sequence). This CDR3 spans 12 amino acids. With 6 bases removed from V and 3 bases from J, the gap between germline ends came to 8 bases. The CDR3 here is CATSDRHYGYTF. CDR3 DNA sequence: TGTGCCACCAGTGACAGGCACTATGGCTACACCTTC.

This clone was seen only a few times. The chain has TRBV3-1 (or the pseudogene TRBV3-2) and TRBJ2-6, with 7 bases identical to TRBD1. Trimming took 0 bases from V and 2 from J; bases not matched to a gene: 10. The germline V gene encodes CDR1 LGHDT and CDR2 YNNKEL (reference sequence). This CDR3 region has 19 residues. This chain's CDR3 is CASSQDPTGATAGANVLTF. CDR3 nucleotides: TGTGCCAGCAGCCAAGATCCCACAGGGGCGACCGCTGGGGCCAACGTCCTGACTTTC.

V gene TRBV28 combines with J gene TRBJ1-2, with D unclear. Germline loops: CDR1 MDHEN, CDR2 SYDVKM. The V gene lost 10 bases and the J gene lost 4 bases, with 16 bases spanning the gap. The CDR3 spans 13 residues. The CDR3 loop reads CANAGPLGYGYTF. CDR3 bases: TGTGCCAACGCAGGCCCCCTTGGCTATGGCTACACCTTC.

The chain couples TRBV28 to TRBJ2-2, with D maybe TRBD1 (6 bases). Trimming pared 4 bases from V and 3 bases from J, leaving 9 bases between. The CDR3 sequence is 14 residues long. In germline, CDR1 is MDHEN, CDR2 SYDVKM. CDR3 sequence: CASSYRGYTGELFF. The CDR3 DNA reads TGTGCCAGCAGTTATAGGGGGTACACCGGGGAGCTGTTTTTT. Using reference TRBV28 and TRBJ2-2 for the parts outside the CDR3, the full variable domain is DVKVTQSSRYLVKRTGEKVFLECVQDMDHENMFWYRQDPGLGLRLIYFSYDVKMKEKGDIPEGYSVSREKKERFSLILESASTNQTSMYLCASSYRGYTGELFFGEGSRLTVL.

This rearrangement joins TRBV2 to TRBJ1-1; unclear D gene. Germline V lookup: CDR1 SNHLY, CDR2 FYNNEI. The CDR3 is made up of 11 amino acids. Trimming shortened V by 9 bases and J by 12 bases, and 17 bases separated the two germline ends. The CDR3: CASGRATVSFF. The DNA for the CDR3 is TGTGCCAGTGGGAGGGCGACGGTTTCTTTCTTT.

V usage is TRBV5-1 and J usage is TRBJ1-4; D possibly corresponds to TRBD1 (5 bases). CDR1 is SGHRS and CDR2 is YFSETQ in the germline V gene. The CDR3 consists of 16 residues. Trimming cost V 2 bases and J 5 bases, with 16 bases left between them. CDR3 coding DNA: TGCGCCAGCAGCTTTGCCGGGGGGGAGGTGAATGAAAAACTGTTTTTT. It yields the protein CASSFAGGEVNEKLFF. Looking up the rest from reference TRBV5-1 and TRBJ1-4 gives the full variable domain: KAGVTQTPRYLIKTRGQQVTLSCSPISGHRSVSWYQQTPGQGLQFLFEYFSETQRNKGNFPGRFSGRQFSNSRSEMNVSTLELGDSALYLCASSFAGGEVNEKLFFGSGTQLSVL.